This T cell receptor (beta chain) emerged from a study of blood T cell repertoires in COVID-19. Clones were sequenced by immunoSEQ multiplex PCR, and TCRdb holds only the in-frame ones, with some missing. The sample has about 140,000 clones, 70% to 90% seen once. This CDR3 is built from 17 residues. The J segment lost 0 bases and the V segment lost 2 bases, leaving 4 bases of the junction unmatched. Looked up from germline, CDR1 is LGHDT and CDR2 is YNNKEL (reference sequence). Source material: PBMCs or T cells enriched from blood (not recorded which). This clonotype was sampled from a woman in her 50s with acute COVID-19. This rearrangement joins TRBV3-1 (or the pseudogene TRBV3-2) to TRBJ2-6; 7 bases agree with TRBD2. DNA of the CDR3: TGTGCCAGCAGCCAACTAGCGGCTTACTCTGGGGCCAACGTCCTGACTTTC. Its translation is CASSQLAAYSGANVLTF.